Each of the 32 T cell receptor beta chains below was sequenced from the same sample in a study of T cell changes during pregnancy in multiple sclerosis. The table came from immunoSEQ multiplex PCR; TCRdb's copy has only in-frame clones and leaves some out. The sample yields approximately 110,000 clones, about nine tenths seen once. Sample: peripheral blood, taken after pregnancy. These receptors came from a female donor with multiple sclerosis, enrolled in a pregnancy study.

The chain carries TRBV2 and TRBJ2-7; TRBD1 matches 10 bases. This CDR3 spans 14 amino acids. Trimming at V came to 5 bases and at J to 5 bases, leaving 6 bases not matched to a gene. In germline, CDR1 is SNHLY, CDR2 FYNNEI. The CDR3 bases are TGTGCCAGCAGTTCCGGGACAGGGGACCACGAGCAGTACTTC. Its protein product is CASSSGTGDHEQYF.

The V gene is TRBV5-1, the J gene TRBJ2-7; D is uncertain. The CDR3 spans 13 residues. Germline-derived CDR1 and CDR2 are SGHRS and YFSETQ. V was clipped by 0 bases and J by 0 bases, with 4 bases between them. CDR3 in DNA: TGCGCCAGCAGCTTGGACAACTCCTACGAGCAGTACTTC. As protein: CASSLDNSYEQYF.

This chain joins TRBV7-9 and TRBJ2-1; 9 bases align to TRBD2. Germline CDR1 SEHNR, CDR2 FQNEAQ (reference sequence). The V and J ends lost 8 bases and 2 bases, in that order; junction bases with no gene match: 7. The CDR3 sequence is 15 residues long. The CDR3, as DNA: TGTGCCAGCCGGTCAAGCGGGGGGACCTACAATGAGCAGTTCTTC. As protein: CASRSSGGTYNEQFF.

The CDR3 bases are TGTGCCTGGAGTACAGGGAAATCACCCCTCCACTTT. This translates into CAWSTGKSPLHF. The rearrangement links TRBV30 to TRBJ1-6; D might be TRBD1 (6 bases). Germline V gene lookup returns CDR1 GTSNPN and CDR2 SVGIG (reference sequence). The CDR3 runs 12 residues. V lost 2 bases and J lost 10, with 9 bases in between.

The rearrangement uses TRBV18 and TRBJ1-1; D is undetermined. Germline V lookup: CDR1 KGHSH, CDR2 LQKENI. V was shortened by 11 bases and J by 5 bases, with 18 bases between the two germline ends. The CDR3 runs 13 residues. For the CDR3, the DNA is TGTGCCGTTGCCGGTAAGACAAGAACTGAAGCTTTCTTT. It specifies CAVAGKTRTEAFF. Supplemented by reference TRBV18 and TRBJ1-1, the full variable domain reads NAGVMQNPRHLVRRRGQEARLRCSPMKGHSHVYWYRQLPEEGLKFMVYLQKENIIDESGMPKERFSAEFPKEGPSILRIQQVVRGDSAAYFCAVAGKTRTEAFFGQGTRLTVV.

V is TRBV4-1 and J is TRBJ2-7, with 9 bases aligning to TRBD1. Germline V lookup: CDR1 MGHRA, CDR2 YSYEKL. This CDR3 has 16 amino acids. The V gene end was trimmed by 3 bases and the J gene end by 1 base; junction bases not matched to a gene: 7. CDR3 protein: CASSQDRGRKSYEQYF. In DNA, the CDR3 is TGCGCCAGCAGCCAGGACAGGGGTCGCAAGTCCTACGAGCAGTACTTC.

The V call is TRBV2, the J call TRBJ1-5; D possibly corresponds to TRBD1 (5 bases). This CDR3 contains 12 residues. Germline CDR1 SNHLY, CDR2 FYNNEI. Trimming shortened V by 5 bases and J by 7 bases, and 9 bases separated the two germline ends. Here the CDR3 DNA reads TGTGCCAGCAGTTCTGGGGGGCAGCCCCAGCATTTT. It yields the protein CASSSGGQPQHF.

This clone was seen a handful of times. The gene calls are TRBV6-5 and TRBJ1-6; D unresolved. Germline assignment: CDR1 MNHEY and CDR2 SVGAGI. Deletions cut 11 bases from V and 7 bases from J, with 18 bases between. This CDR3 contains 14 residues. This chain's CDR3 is CAASGEGPNSPLHF. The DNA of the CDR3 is TGTGCCGCCAGCGGAGAAGGGCCCAATTCACCCCTCCACTTT.

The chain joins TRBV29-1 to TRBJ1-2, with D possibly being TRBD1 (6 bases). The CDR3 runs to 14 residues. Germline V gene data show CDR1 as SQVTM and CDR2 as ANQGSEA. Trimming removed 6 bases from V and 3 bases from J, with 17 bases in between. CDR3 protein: CSVRSGVLDYGYTF. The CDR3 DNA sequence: TGCAGCGTCCGATCAGGGGTCCTAGACTATGGCTACACCTTC.

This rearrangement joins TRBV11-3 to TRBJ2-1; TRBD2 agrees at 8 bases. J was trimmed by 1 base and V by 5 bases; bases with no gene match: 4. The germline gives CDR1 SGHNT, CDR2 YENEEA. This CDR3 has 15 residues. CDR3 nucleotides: TGTGCCAGCAGCCTCGGGGGGGAGTCCTACAATGAGCAGTTCTTC. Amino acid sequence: CASSLGGESYNEQFF. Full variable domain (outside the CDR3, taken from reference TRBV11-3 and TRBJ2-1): EAGVVQSPRYKIIEKKQPVAFWCNPISGHNTLYWYLQNLGQGPELLIRYENEEAVDDSQLPKDRFSAERLKGVDSTLKIQPAELGDSAVYLCASSLGGESYNEQFFGPGTRLTVL.

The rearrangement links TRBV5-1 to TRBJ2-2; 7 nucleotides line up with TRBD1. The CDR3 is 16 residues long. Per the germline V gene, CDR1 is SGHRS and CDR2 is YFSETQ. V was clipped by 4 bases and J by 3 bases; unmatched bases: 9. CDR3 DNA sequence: TGCGCCAGCAGCGCGTTACAGGGGATTGACACCGGGGAGCTGTTTTTT. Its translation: CASSALQGIDTGELFF.

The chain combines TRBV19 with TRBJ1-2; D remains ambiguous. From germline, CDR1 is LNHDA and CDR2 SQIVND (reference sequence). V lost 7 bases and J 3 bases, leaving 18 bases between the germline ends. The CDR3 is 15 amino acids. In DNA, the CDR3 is TGTGCCAGTACCCCCGACGGTTGGGCAGACTATGGCTACACCTTC. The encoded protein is CASTPDGWADYGYTF.

CDR3 nucleotides: TGTGCCAGCAGTGCACTAGCGGGGGGGCTCACAGATACGCAGTATTTT. Translated: CASSALAGGLTDTQYF. The chain carries TRBV6-1 and TRBJ2-3, with 13 bases that match TRBD2. This CDR3 contains 16 residues. From germline, CDR1 is MNHNS and CDR2 SASEGT. The V and J ends lost 4 bases and 2 bases, in that order; junction bases with no gene match: 3.

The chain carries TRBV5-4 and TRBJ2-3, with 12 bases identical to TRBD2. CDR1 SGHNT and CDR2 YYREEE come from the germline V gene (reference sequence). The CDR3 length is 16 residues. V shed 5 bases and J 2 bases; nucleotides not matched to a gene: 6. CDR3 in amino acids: CASSPSGGATTDTQYF. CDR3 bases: TGTGCCAGCAGTCCTAGCGGGGGGGCAACCACAGATACGCAGTATTTT.

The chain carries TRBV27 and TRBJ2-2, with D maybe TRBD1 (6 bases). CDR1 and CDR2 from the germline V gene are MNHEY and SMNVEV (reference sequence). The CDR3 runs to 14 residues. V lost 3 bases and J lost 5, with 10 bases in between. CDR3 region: CASSFTGLTGELFF. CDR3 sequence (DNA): TGTGCCAGCAGTTTTACAGGGTTAACCGGGGAGCTGTTTTTT.

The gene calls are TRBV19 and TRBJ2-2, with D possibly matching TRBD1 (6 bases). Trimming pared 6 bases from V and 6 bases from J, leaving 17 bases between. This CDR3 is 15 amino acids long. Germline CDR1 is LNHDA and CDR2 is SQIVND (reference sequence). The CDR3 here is CASSLLGEGAGELFF. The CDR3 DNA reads TGTGCCAGTAGCCTGCTGGGTGAGGGGGCCGGGGAGCTGTTTTTT.

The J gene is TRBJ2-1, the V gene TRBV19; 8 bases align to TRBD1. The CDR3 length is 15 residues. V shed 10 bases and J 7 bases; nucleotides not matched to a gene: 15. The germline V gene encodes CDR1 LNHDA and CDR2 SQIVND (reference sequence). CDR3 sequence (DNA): TGTGCCACCGACCTCGGACAGGGAATCAAGAATGAGCAGTTCTTC. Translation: CATDLGQGIKNEQFF.

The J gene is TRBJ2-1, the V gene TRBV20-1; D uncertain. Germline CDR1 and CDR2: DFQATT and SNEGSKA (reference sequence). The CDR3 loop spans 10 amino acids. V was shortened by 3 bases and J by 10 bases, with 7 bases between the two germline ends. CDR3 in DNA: TGCAGTGCTAGTGTTGCGGAGCAGTTCTTC. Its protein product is CSASVAEQFF.

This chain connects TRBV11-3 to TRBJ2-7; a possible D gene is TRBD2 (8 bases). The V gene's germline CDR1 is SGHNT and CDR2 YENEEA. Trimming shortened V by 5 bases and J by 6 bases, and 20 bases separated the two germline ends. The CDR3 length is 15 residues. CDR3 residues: CASSPGGEGAGEQYF. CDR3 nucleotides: TGTGCCAGCAGCCCCGGGGGGGAGGGGGCCGGCGAGCAGTACTTC.

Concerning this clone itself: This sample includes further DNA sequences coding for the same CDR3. CDR3 loop: CASSLDRGAFF. The CDR3 DNA is TGTGCCAGCAGCTTAGATCGCGGTGCTTTCTTT. The chain carries TRBV7-9 and TRBJ1-1; D not certain. Looked up from germline, CDR1 is SEHNR and CDR2 is FQNEAQ (reference sequence). CDR3 size: 11 residues. Trimming took 1 base from V and 11 from J, leaving 8 bases between them.

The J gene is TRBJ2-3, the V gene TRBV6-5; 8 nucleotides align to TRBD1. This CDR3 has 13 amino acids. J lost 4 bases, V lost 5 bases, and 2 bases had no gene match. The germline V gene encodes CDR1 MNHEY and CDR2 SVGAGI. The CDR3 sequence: CASSDRGPDTQYF. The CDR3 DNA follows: TGTGCCAGCAGTGACAGGGGTCCAGATACGCAGTATTTT.

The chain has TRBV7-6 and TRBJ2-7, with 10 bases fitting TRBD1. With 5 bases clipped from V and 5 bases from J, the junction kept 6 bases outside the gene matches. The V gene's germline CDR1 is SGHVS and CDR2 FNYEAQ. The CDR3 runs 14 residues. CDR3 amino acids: CASSQTGGSDEQYF. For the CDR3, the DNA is TGTGCCAGCAGCCAGACAGGGGGCAGCGACGAGCAGTACTTC. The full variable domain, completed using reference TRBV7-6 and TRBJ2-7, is GAGVSQSPRYKVTKRGQDVALRCDPISGHVSLYWYRQALGQGPEFLTYFNYEAQQDKSGLPNDRFSAERPEGSISTLTIQRTEQRDSAMYRCASSQTGGSDEQYFGPGTRLTVT.

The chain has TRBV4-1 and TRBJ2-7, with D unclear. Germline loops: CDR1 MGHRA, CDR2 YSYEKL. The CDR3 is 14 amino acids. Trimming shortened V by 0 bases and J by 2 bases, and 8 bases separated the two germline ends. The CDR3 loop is CASSQDPGTYEQYF. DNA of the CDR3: TGCGCCAGCAGCCAAGACCCAGGAACCTACGAGCAGTACTTC.

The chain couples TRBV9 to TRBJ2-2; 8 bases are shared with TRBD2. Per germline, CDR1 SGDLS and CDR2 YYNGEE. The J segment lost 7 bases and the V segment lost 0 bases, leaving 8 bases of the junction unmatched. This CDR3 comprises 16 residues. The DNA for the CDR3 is TGTGCCAGCAGCGTAGAGGTTAGCGGGGTCGGCGGGGAGCTGTTTTTT. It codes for CASSVEVSGVGGELFF.

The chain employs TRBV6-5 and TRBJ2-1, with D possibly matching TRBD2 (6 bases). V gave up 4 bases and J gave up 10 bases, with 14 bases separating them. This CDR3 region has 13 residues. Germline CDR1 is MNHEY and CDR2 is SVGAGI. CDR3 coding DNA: TGTGCCAGCAGTTGGGACTGGAGTCAGGAGCAGTTCTTC. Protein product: CASSWDWSQEQFF.

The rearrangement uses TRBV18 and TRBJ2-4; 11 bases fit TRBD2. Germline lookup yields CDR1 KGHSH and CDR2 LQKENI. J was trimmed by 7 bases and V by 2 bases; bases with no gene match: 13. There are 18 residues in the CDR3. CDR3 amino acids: CASSPVWLRVAGGNIQYF. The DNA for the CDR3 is TGTGCCAGCTCACCAGTCTGGCTTCGTGTAGCGGGAGGGAACATTCAGTACTTC. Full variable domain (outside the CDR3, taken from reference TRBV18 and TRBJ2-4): NAGVMQNPRHLVRRRGQEARLRCSPMKGHSHVYWYRQLPEEGLKFMVYLQKENIIDESGMPKERFSAEFPKEGPSILRIQQVVRGDSAAYFCASSPVWLRVAGGNIQYFGAGTRLSVL.

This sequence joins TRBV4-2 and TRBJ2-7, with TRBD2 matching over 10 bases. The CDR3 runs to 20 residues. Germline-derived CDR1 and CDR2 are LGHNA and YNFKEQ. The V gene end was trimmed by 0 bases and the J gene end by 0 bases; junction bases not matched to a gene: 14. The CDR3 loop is CASSQDFGGRTSGSSYEQYF. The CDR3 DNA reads TGTGCCAGCAGCCAAGATTTCGGCGGAAGGACTAGCGGAAGCTCCTACGAGCAGTACTTC.

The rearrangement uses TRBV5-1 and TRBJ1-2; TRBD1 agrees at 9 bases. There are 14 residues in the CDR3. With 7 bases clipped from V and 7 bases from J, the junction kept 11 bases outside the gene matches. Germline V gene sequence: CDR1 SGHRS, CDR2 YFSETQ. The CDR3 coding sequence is TGCGCCAGCCAGCGGGGACAGGGTTCTGGTGGCTACACCTTC. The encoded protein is CASQRGQGSGGYTF.

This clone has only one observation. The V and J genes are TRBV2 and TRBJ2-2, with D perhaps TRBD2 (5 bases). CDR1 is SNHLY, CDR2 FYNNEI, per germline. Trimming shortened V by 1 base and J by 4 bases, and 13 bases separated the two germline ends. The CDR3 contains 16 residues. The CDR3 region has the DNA TGTGCCAGCAGTGAAGTTGGGCGGGTCAGCACCGGGGAGCTGTTTTTT. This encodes CASSEVGRVSTGELFF.

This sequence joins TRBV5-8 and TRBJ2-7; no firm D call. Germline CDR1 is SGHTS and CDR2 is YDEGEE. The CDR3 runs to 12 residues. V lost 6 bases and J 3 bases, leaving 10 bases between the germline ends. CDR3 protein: CASNPLGYEQYF. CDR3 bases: TGTGCCAGCAATCCCCTCGGCTACGAGCAGTACTTC.

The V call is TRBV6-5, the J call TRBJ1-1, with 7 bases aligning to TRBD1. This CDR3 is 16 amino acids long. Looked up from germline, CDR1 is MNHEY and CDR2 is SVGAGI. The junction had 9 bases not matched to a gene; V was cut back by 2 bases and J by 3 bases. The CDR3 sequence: CASSYKSGGVDTEAFF. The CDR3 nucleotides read TGTGCCAGCAGTTACAAGTCAGGGGGTGTGGACACTGAAGCTTTCTTT.

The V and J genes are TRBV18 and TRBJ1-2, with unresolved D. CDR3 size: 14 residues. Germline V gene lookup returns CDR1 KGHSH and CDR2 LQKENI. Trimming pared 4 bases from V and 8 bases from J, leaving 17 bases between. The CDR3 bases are TGTGCCAGCTCACTCCGGGCGGGTCAGGCGGGCTACACCTTC. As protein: CASSLRAGQAGYTF.